This passage covers 5 T cell receptor beta chains from one sample sequenced in a study of early T cells in non-severe SARS-CoV-2 infection. TCRdb passed the 5' RACE reads through MiXCR, listing each CDR3 protein once. The sample holds approximately 73,000 distinct CDR3 sequences, about 11% seen once. The source material was whole blood. These receptors all stem from an adult who was a healthcare worker with PCR-confirmed SARS-CoV-2 infection or an uninfected control (not recorded which).

This clonotype was observed a handful of times. The chain joins TRBV6-6 to TRBJ1-5; D gene unclear. CDR3 size: 12 residues. Germline V gene lookup returns CDR1 MNHNY and CDR2 SVGAGI (reference sequence). The V gene lost 9 bases and the J gene lost 7 bases, with 13 bases spanning the gap. Here the CDR3 reads CARHLEAQPQHF. CDR3 in DNA: TGTGCCAGACATCTAGAGGCCCAGCCCCAGCATTTT.

This clonotype was picked up many times. The rearrangement joins TRBV6-1 to TRBJ2-1; 13 bases are shared with TRBD2. Germline trimming cut 6 bases from V and 8 bases from J; bases unmatched to any gene: 4. The CDR3 extends over 14 amino acids. Germline V gene data show CDR1 as MNHNS and CDR2 as SASEGT. Here the CDR3 DNA reads TGTGCCAGCAGCGAACTAGCGGGGGGGCATGAGCAGTTCTTC. Translating gives CASSELAGGHEQFF.

The chain links TRBV12-3 or TRBV12-4 to TRBJ1-1; 10 bases map to TRBD1. CDR3 length equals 14 residues. After removal of 5 bases from V and 5 bases from J, the junction contained 5 bases not matched to a gene. CDR3 sequence: CASSDWTGGTEAFF. CDR3 DNA: TGTGCCAGCAGTGACTGGACAGGGGGGACTGAAGCTTTCTTT.

V is TRBV6-2 or TRBV6-3 and J is TRBJ2-4; 8 positions agree with TRBD1. The V gene end was trimmed by 7 bases and the J gene end by 0 bases; junction bases not matched to a gene: 8. The germline gives CDR1 MNHEY, CDR2 SVGEGT. This CDR3 contains 16 residues. The CDR3 nucleotides read TGTGCCAGCACCGACAGGGGTATTGCAGCCAAAAACATTCAGTACTTC. Its protein is CASTDRGIAAKNIQYF.

This rearrangement joins TRBV12-3 or TRBV12-4 to TRBJ2-1; TRBD1 might be the D (7 bases). V lost 7 bases and J lost 6, with 19 bases in between. The CDR3 has 15 residues. The chain's CDR3 is CASTPNRGGINEQFF. In nucleotides, the CDR3 is TGTGCCAGCACCCCCAACAGGGGCGGGATCAATGAGCAGTTCTTC.